The 3 T cell receptor beta chains presented below share a single source sample, sequenced in a study of post-analysis software for immune sequencing data. Their cognate antigens are unknown. TCR beta cDNA libraries had unique molecular identifiers. TCRdb re-called the PCR reads with MiXCR, one entry per CDR3 protein. The profile shows hundreds of thousands of distinct CDR3 sequences, approximately 53% of them singletons. General study results and limits: In patients, about 5 TRBV segments were more frequent than in controls, with TRBV5-6, TRBV5-1 and TRBV20-1 among them.

Specimen: blood. The receptors derive from a girl between 10 and 17 years old with multiple sclerosis.

This chain connects TRBV29-1 to TRBJ2-1, with 8 nucleotides matching TRBD2. The germline V gene encodes CDR1 SQVTM and CDR2 ANQGSEA. The trim removed 2 bases at V and 2 bases at J, leaving 8 bases unmatched. CDR3 length: 16 amino acids. CDR3 sequence (DNA): TGCAGCGTTGAATCCCCTGCGGGGGGTCCCTACAATGAGCAGTTCTTC. The encoded protein is CSVESPAGGPYNEQFF.

CDR3: CASSLAHDSAVSEQYF. The CDR3 coding sequence is TGCGCCAGCAGCTTGGCCCATGATAGCGCAGTAAGCGAGCAGTACTTC. V usage is TRBV5-1 and J usage is TRBJ2-5; D possibly corresponds to TRBD2 (5 bases). The J call is doubtful: the DNA matches TRBJ2-7 better. The CDR3 contains 16 residues. Germline V gene lookup returns CDR1 SGHRS and CDR2 YFSETQ.

In this sample, this clonotype turned up a few times. This chain uses TRBV3-1 with TRBJ1-2; unclear D gene. The V gene lost 3 bases and the J gene lost 8 bases, with 31 bases spanning the gap. CDR3 size: 19 residues. Germline CDR1 and CDR2: LGHDT and YNNKEL (reference sequence). CDR3 protein: CASSHRGARQEFLSRGYTF. The CDR3 nucleotides read TGTGCCAGCAGCCATCGCGGCGCCCGGCAGGAGTTTCTATCTCGGGGCTACACCTTC.